This TCR beta chain was identified in a study of monozygotic twins with inflammatory bowel disease. Using the 5' RACE reads, TCRdb records one entry per CDR3 protein without DNA. This sample's table reports some 440,000 distinct CDR3 sequences. Germline V CDR1 and CDR2: SGHNT, YYREEE (reference sequence). CDR3 length: 14 residues. The TCR was taken from a human donor with ulcerative colitis or Crohn's disease, or a healthy co-twin of an affected twin (not recorded which). The J gene is TRBJ2-5, the V gene TRBV5-4. The material sequenced was blood. CDR3 amino acids: CASSLAGFGQTQYF.